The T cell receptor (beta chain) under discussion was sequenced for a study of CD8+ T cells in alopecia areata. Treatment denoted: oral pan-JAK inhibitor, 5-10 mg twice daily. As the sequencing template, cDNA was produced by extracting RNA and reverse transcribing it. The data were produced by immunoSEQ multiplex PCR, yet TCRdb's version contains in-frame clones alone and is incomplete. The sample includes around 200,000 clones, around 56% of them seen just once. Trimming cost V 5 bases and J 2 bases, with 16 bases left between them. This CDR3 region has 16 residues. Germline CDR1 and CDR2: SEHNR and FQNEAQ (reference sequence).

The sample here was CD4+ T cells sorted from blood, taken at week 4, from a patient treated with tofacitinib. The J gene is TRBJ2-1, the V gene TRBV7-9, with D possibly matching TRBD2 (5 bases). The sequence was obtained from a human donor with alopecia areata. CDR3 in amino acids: CASSKPSGGTYNEQFF. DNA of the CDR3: TGTGCCAGCAGCAAACCGAGCGGTGGGACCTACAATGAGCAGTTCTTC.